One and the same sample provided the 22 T cell receptor beta chains below, sequenced in a study of CD8 T cell repertoires and HIV-1 epitope variants. Profiled with immunoSEQ multiplex PCR; TCRdb holds only in-frame clones, not every one. The profile shows about 90,000 clones, approximately 70% of them singletons. Sequencing was done on a sample of uncultured baseline CD8+ T cells from peripheral blood mononuclear cells (PBMCs). These receptors came from a male donor with HIV.

J is TRBJ1-4 and V is TRBV5-1; the D is unclear. CDR3 length: 14 residues. Germline V gene data show CDR1 as SGHRS and CDR2 as YFSETQ. The V end was cut by 4 bases, the J end by 2 bases, with 9 bases between. The CDR3 nucleotides are TGCGCCAGCAGCCCAGAGGGTACTAATGAAAAACTGTTTTTT. Protein: CASSPEGTNEKLFF.

On this clone: This same CDR3 is encoded by further DNA sequences in the sample. The chain couples TRBV7-2 to TRBJ2-6; no clear D gene. Per germline, CDR1 SGHTA and CDR2 FQGNSA. This CDR3 is built from 13 residues. The ends were cut back, 0 bases at V and 4 bases at J, with 1 base in the middle. The CDR3 here is CASSLAGANVLTF. The DNA for the CDR3 is TGTGCCAGCAGCTTAGCCGGGGCCAACGTCCTGACTTTC.

This clone is medium-sized in the sample. This chain connects TRBV19 to TRBJ2-7; D is unresolved. Germline loops: CDR1 LNHDA, CDR2 SQIVND (reference sequence). Trimming pared 8 bases from V and 7 bases from J, leaving 18 bases between. The CDR3 totals 13 residues. The CDR3 DNA is TGTGCCAGTTCCCCCGGACCCCAACGGGAGCAGTACTTC. It yields the protein CASSPGPQREQYF.

The CDR3 DNA sequence: TGTGCCAGCAGTTTAACAGCAGTAAATGGCTACACCTTC. Translated, it gives CASSLTAVNGYTF. This rearrangement joins TRBV28 to TRBJ1-2; D not certain. The CDR3 spans 13 residues. CDR1 is MDHEN and CDR2 is SYDVKM in the germline V gene. Trimming removed 2 bases at V and 6 bases at J, with 10 bases between.

The CDR3 spells CASRVGGLNQPQHF. The CDR3 coding sequence is TGTGCCAGCCGTGTAGGGGGGTTAAATCAGCCCCAGCATTTT. The chain carries TRBV28 and TRBJ1-5; D perhaps matches TRBD1 (6 bases). V lost 8 bases and J 4 bases, leaving 15 bases between the germline ends. Germline V lookup: CDR1 MDHEN, CDR2 SYDVKM. CDR3 size: 14 residues.

In this sample, this clone turned up many times. The chain has TRBV5-1 and TRBJ1-1; TRBD1 might be the D (6 bases). V lost 3 bases and J 4 bases, leaving 10 bases between the germline ends. CDR1 is SGHRS and CDR2 is YFSETQ in the germline V gene. The CDR3 runs to 13 residues. The CDR3 sequence is CASSYSQGTEAFF. In nucleotides, the CDR3 is TGCGCCAGCAGCTATTCACAGGGCACTGAAGCTTTCTTT.

The V call is TRBV5-1, the J call TRBJ2-1; the D gene is possibly TRBD2 (6 bases). CDR1 SGHRS and CDR2 YFSETQ come from the germline V gene. This CDR3 comprises 14 residues. With 0 bases removed from V and 6 bases from J, the gap between germline ends came to 10 bases. CDR3 DNA: TGCGCCAGCAGCTTGGCCTTGGGGGGCAATGAGCAGTTCTTC. It codes for CASSLALGGNEQFF.

This clone was picked up one time. This chain links TRBV27 with TRBJ2-7; TRBD1 or TRBD2 may be the D gene (6 bases each). Trimming shortened V by 2 bases and J by 4 bases, and 12 bases separated the two germline ends. Germline-derived CDR1 and CDR2 are MNHEY and SMNVEV (reference sequence). This CDR3 has 14 amino acids. CDR3 residues: CASSLTQGRYEQYF. The DNA for the CDR3 is TGTGCCAGCAGTTTAACCCAGGGGAGGTACGAGCAGTACTTC.

The chain couples TRBV4-1 to TRBJ2-5; weak D call: TRBD2 (6 bases). This CDR3 is built from 16 residues. Trimming left V 0 bases short and J 2 bases short, with 13 bases between. In germline, CDR1 is MGHRA, CDR2 YSYEKL. CDR3 protein: CASSQERVGGQETQYF. The CDR3 nucleotides read TGCGCCAGCAGCCAAGAAAGGGTGGGGGGTCAAGAGACCCAGTACTTC.

This chain uses TRBV5-3 with TRBJ2-1; D not resolved. TRBV5-3 is an ORF, with its function uncertain. This CDR3 has 15 residues. V dropped 6 bases and J dropped 0 bases, with 13 bases sitting between them. DNA of the CDR3: TGTGCCAGAATCGACCTACCGGGCTCCTACAATGAGCAGTTCTTC. It encodes CARIDLPGSYNEQFF.

This clone is a singleton in its sample. The chain carries TRBV29-1 and TRBJ2-1; the D gene is possibly TRBD2 (5 bases). Trimming stripped 6 bases from V and 0 bases from J, with 9 bases between. The CDR3 consists of 13 residues. CDR1 and CDR2 (germline): SQVTM, ANQGSEA. The CDR3 DNA is TGCAGCGTGGAGCGGAGCTCCTACAATGAGCAGTTCTTC. This codes for CSVERSSYNEQFF.

J is TRBJ2-7 and V is TRBV6-5; the match to TRBD2 covers 12 bases. The CDR3 runs 15 residues. CDR1 MNHEY and CDR2 SVGAGI come from the germline V gene. Trimming removed 4 bases from V and 0 bases from J; junction bases left unmatched: 1. DNA for the CDR3: TGTGCCAGCAGTTGGACTAGCGGGATCTCCTACGAGCAGTACTTC. It specifies CASSWTSGISYEQYF.

This clone was picked up a small number of times. The chain is built from TRBV4-1 and TRBJ1-5; D is perhaps TRBD1 (5 bases). The V gene's germline CDR1 is MGHRA and CDR2 YSYEKL. Trimming left V 0 bases short and J 0 bases short, with 15 bases between. The CDR3 extends over 18 amino acids. Here the CDR3 reads CASSQDMQGGNSNQPQHF. Written as DNA, the CDR3 is TGCGCCAGCAGCCAAGATATGCAGGGAGGGAATAGCAATCAGCCCCAGCATTTT.

This chain joins TRBV7-2 and TRBJ2-3; D is possibly TRBD1 or TRBD2 (5 bases each). The germline V gene encodes CDR1 SGHTA and CDR2 FQGNSA. This CDR3 comprises 13 residues. V lost 6 bases, J lost 5 bases, and 12 bases lay in between. The CDR3 DNA sequence: TGTGCCAGCAGTCCGAAGGGGAGAGATACGCAGTATTTT. This codes for CASSPKGRDTQYF.

This chain joins TRBV7-2 and TRBJ2-3, with 11 bases lining up with TRBD2. CDR1 is SGHTA, CDR2 FQGNSA, per germline. Trimming took 5 bases from V and 3 from J; bases not matched to a gene: 10. The CDR3 runs 17 residues. CDR3 sequence reads: CASSPPLGLAVTDTQYF. CDR3 in DNA: TGTGCCAGCAGCCCACCCCTGGGACTAGCGGTAACAGATACGCAGTATTTT.

This sequence joins TRBV27 and TRBJ2-2; D possibly corresponds to TRBD2 (5 bases). CDR1 is MNHEY, CDR2 SMNVEV, per germline (reference sequence). The CDR3 loop spans 14 amino acids. V shed 5 bases and J shed 7 bases, with 14 bases lying between them. The CDR3 DNA follows: TGTGCCAGCAGTCTCCTCACCGAGGGCGGGGAGCTGTTTTTT. Protein sequence: CASSLLTEGGELFF.

The chain recombines TRBV7-2 with TRBJ2-5; D might be TRBD2 (6 bases). CDR3 length equals 16 residues. Trimming left V 8 bases short and J 5 bases short, with 24 bases between. Germline CDR1 and CDR2: SGHTA and FQGNSA. This chain's CDR3 is CASSRGNTVSGETQYF. The CDR3 coding sequence is TGTGCCAGCTCCCGTGGGAACACGGTCAGCGGGGAGACCCAGTACTTC.

The chain couples TRBV28 to TRBJ2-1; D remains ambiguous. Trimming took off 5 bases at V and 1 base at J, with 12 bases between the two ends. The germline V gene has CDR1 MDHEN and CDR2 SYDVKM. The CDR3 runs 15 residues. The CDR3 here is CASSTGQVSYNEQFF. CDR3 in DNA: TGTGCCAGCAGTACCGGCCAGGTGTCCTACAATGAGCAGTTCTTC.

This clone was observed a handful of times. The rearrangement joins TRBV6-5 to TRBJ2-3; perhaps D is TRBD1 or TRBD2 (6 bases each). The ends were cut back, 5 bases at V and 5 bases at J, with 14 bases in the middle. The CDR3 covers 14 residues. Germline V gene sequence: CDR1 MNHEY, CDR2 SVGAGI. CDR3 sequence (DNA): TGTGCCAGCAGTCAAACGGGGGCGCGAGATACGCAGTATTTT. This gives the protein CASSQTGARDTQYF.

This clone was detected only a few times. V and J are TRBV10-3 and TRBJ2-3, with 7 bases lining up with TRBD2. The CDR3 spans 15 residues. CDR1 is ENHRY, CDR2 SYGVKD, per germline. After removal of 3 bases from V and 4 bases from J, the junction contained 7 bases not matched to a gene. CDR3 sequence: CAISDPGGRADTQYF. CDR3 DNA: TGTGCCATCAGTGACCCGGGGGGTAGGGCAGATACGCAGTATTTT.

The sample holds a few counts of this clone. The V gene is TRBV5-8, the J gene TRBJ2-7; D may be TRBD2 (7 bases). Deletions cut 2 bases from V and 9 bases from J, with 15 bases between. This CDR3 has 13 amino acids. Germline V gives CDR1 SGHTS, CDR2 YDEGEE. CDR3 loop: CASSLQGLRRQYF. DNA for the CDR3: TGTGCCAGCAGCTTACAGGGACTACGGAGGCAGTACTTC. The whole variable domain, filled in from reference TRBV5-8 and TRBJ2-7, reads EAGVTQSPTHLIKTRGQQATLRCSPISGHTSVYWYQQALGLGLQFLLWYDEGEERNRGNFPPRFSGRQFPNYSSELNVNALELEDSALYLCASSLQGLRRQYFGPGTRLTVT.

J is TRBJ1-4 and V is TRBV29-1; D unclear. The V gene's germline CDR1 is SQVTM and CDR2 ANQGSEA. V lost 7 bases to trimming and J lost 0 bases, with 9 bases between them. The CDR3 consists of 13 residues. CDR3 in DNA: TGCAGCGCGCTACCCGCAACTAATGAAAAACTGTTTTTT. Encoded protein: CSALPATNEKLFF.